The T cell receptor (beta chain) under discussion was sequenced for a study of T-cell reconstitution after alpha-beta-depleted transplantation in children. This clonotype was seen a few times. Antigen: not known. Notes on the study in general: After transplant, high TCRbeta diversity at day 60 in some patients arose from surviving recipient T cells and thymic progenitors. Fresh T-cell production supplied most of the T-cell counts and diversity seen one year after transplant.

This CDR3 region has 13 residues. Germline assignment: CDR1 DFQATT and CDR2 SNEGSKA (reference sequence). V shed 4 bases, J shed 4 bases, and the junction held 4 bases outside the gene matches. Unique molecular identifiers were used in preparing the TCRbeta library. TCRdb analysed the PCR reads with MiXCR anew, one entry per CDR3 protein. The profile shows about 120,000 distinct CDR3 sequences, 23% of them singletons. This TCR was sampled from a male patient aged 2 to 10 who had a stem cell transplant for chronic granulomatous disease, so the T cells may come from the graft donor. The source material was PBMCs, mostly from graft donor cells, sampled 180 days after TCRalphabeta/CD19-depleted stem cell transplant. The rearrangement links TRBV20-1 to TRBJ2-3; 8 nucleotides line up with TRBD1. The CDR3, as DNA: TGCAGTGCTACAGGGGGCCTGGCAGATACGCAGTATTTT. This gives the protein CSATGGLADTQYF.